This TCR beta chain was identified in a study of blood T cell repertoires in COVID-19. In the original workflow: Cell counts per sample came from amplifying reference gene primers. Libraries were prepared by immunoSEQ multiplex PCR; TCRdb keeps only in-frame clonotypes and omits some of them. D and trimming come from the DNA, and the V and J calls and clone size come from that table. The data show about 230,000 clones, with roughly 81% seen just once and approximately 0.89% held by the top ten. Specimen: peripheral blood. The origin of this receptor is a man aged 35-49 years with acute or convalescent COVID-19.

Written as DNA, the CDR3 is TGTGCCAGCAGCTTGGCGGGCTCCTATAATTCACCCCTCCACTTT. This sequence encodes CASSLAGSYNSPLHF. The rearrangement joins TRBV11-2 to TRBJ1-6; D remains unclear. The CDR3 runs 15 residues. V lost 3 bases and J 0 bases, leaving 6 bases between the germline ends. Germline lookup yields CDR1 SGHAT and CDR2 FQNNGV.